Listed below are T cell receptor beta chains from one sample, sequenced in a study of blood T cell repertoires in COVID-19. Sequencing was performed with immunoSEQ multiplex PCR; in TCRdb, only in-frame clones are kept and a portion is missing. The sample lists 150,000 or so clones; approximately 84% were seen once. Sequenced material: PBMCs or T cells enriched from blood (not recorded which). The receptors originated from a woman aged 45-60 years who had recovered from COVID-19. Each CDR3 is given with its conserved first and last residue. The order of the fields is clone size, V gene, J gene, D gene, CDR3 protein, CDR3 DNA. A D gene is named only where the DNA matches it firmly. Expanded clones get a size class; other rows say once, few or many, or leave the size out.

clone_size: .
v_call: TRBV7-8
j_call: TRBJ2-3
d_call: TRBD2
cdr3_aa: CASSWRTSGSGDTQYF
cdr3_nt: TGTGCCAGCAGCTGGCGGACTAGCGGGAGTGGAGATACGCAGTATTTT

clone_size: .
v_call: TRBV7-2
j_call: TRBJ2-5
d_call: TRBD2
cdr3_aa: CASSLVLLGGSLQETQYF
cdr3_nt: TGTGCCAGCAGCTTAGTGTTGCTCGGCGGGAGCCTCCAAGAGACCCAGTACTTC

clone_size: .
v_call: TRBV28
j_call: TRBJ2-7
d_call: TRBD1
cdr3_aa: CASSFPGQGLYF
cdr3_nt: TGTGCCAGCAGTTTCCCCGGACAGGGTCTGTACTTC

clone_size: .
v_call: TRBV19
j_call: TRBJ2-7
d_call: .
cdr3_aa: CASSPARGDEQYF
cdr3_nt: TGTGCCAGTAGTCCAGCCCGCGGGGACGAGCAGTACTTC

clone_size: .
v_call: TRBV27
j_call: TRBJ2-7
d_call: TRBD1
cdr3_aa: CASSLWRQGNEQYF
cdr3_nt: TGTGCCAGCAGTTTATGGAGACAGGGAAATGAGCAGTACTTC

clone_size: .
v_call: TRBV29-1
j_call: TRBJ2-1
d_call: .
cdr3_aa: CSVEGDTSAGDEQFF
cdr3_nt: TGCAGCGTTGAGGGGGACACTTCCGCGGGGGATGAGCAGTTCTTC

clone_size: .
v_call: TRBV25-1
j_call: TRBJ2-6
d_call: .
cdr3_aa: CASSDPGHPSGANVLTF
cdr3_nt: TGTGCCAGCAGTGACCCGGGACACCCCTCTGGGGCCAACGTCCTGACTTTC

clone_size: .
v_call: TRBV28
j_call: TRBJ1-2
d_call: .
cdr3_aa: CASSLPGHSGGYTF
cdr3_nt: TGTGCCAGCAGTCTCCCGGGACACTCGGGGGGCTACACCTTC

clone_size: .
v_call: TRBV7-9
j_call: TRBJ2-7
d_call: TRBD1
cdr3_aa: CASSLSETGSNEQYF
cdr3_nt: TGTGCCAGCAGCCTATCCGAGACAGGGTCTAACGAGCAGTACTTC

clone_size: .
v_call: TRBV28
j_call: TRBJ2-5
d_call: TRBD2
cdr3_aa: CASSPLGGRPQETQYF
cdr3_nt: TGTGCCAGCAGTCCCCTAGGCGGGAGGCCACAAGAGACCCAGTACTTC

clone_size: few
v_call: TRBV12-3/TRBV12-4
j_call: TRBJ1-1
d_call: .
cdr3_aa: CASSLAMRTEAFF
cdr3_nt: TGTGCCAGCAGTTTGGCGATGAGGACTGAAGCTTTCTTT

clone_size: once
v_call: TRBV30
j_call: TRBJ1-4
d_call: TRBD1
cdr3_aa: CAWTGQLNEKLFF
cdr3_nt: TGTGCCTGGACGGGACAGCTTAATGAAAAACTGTTTTTT

clone_size: .
v_call: TRBV7-2
j_call: TRBJ1-6
d_call: .
cdr3_aa: CASSLGLRVDYNSPLHF
cdr3_nt: TGTGCCAGCAGCTTAGGACTCAGGGTCGACTATAATTCACCCCTCCACTTT

clone_size: .
v_call: TRBV4-3
j_call: TRBJ2-3
d_call: .
cdr3_aa: CASSQASPPVSTDTQYF
cdr3_nt: TGCGCCAGCAGCCAAGCGAGTCCTCCCGTCAGCACAGATACGCAGTATTTT

clone_size: .
v_call: TRBV6-5
j_call: TRBJ1-2
d_call: TRBD1
cdr3_aa: CASRYRGSGANYGYTF
cdr3_nt: TGTGCCAGCAGGTACAGGGGATCAGGAGCGAACTATGGCTACACCTTC

clone_size: once
v_call: TRBV6-5
j_call: TRBJ1-5
d_call: TRBD1
cdr3_aa: CASSDKGGWQPQHF
cdr3_nt: TGTGCCAGCAGCGATAAAGGGGGCTGGCAGCCCCAGCATTTT

clone_size: .
v_call: TRBV28
j_call: TRBJ2-7
d_call: TRBD2
cdr3_aa: CASSFALAGGESYEQYF
cdr3_nt: TGTGCCAGCAGTTTCGCACTAGCGGGAGGAGAGTCCTACGAGCAGTACTTC

clone_size: .
v_call: TRBV19
j_call: TRBJ2-2
d_call: .
cdr3_aa: CASSMSRGWTGELFF
cdr3_nt: TGTGCCAGTAGTATGTCAAGGGGTTGGACCGGGGAGCTGTTTTTT

clone_size: .
v_call: TRBV18
j_call: TRBJ2-6
d_call: TRBD1
cdr3_aa: CASSPPGQGSLSGANVLTF
cdr3_nt: TGTGCCAGCTCTCCGCCGGGACAGGGCTCCCTCTCTGGGGCCAACGTCCTGACTTTC

clone_size: .
v_call: TRBV10-3
j_call: TRBJ1-4
d_call: .
cdr3_aa: CAISDAASEKLFF
cdr3_nt: TGTGCCATCAGTGATGCGGCGAGTGAAAAACTGTTTTTT

clone_size: .
v_call: TRBV3-1/TRBV3-2
j_call: TRBJ1-2
d_call: .
cdr3_aa: CASSQVLGSEGYTF
cdr3_nt: TGTGCCAGCAGCCAAGTTTTAGGGAGTGAGGGCTACACCTTC

clone_size: .
v_call: TRBV19
j_call: TRBJ1-5
d_call: .
cdr3_aa: CASTLVGQGSNQPQHF
cdr3_nt: TGTGCCAGTACCTTAGTCGGGCAGGGAAGCAATCAGCCCCAGCATTTT

clone_size: .
v_call: TRBV27
j_call: TRBJ2-7
d_call: .
cdr3_aa: CASRGPYEQYF
cdr3_nt: TGTGCCAGCCGCGGCCCCTACGAGCAGTACTTC

clone_size: .
v_call: TRBV5-4
j_call: TRBJ2-6
d_call: TRBD1
cdr3_aa: CASSSGTDPLGGANVLTF
cdr3_nt: TGTGCCAGCAGTTCCGGGACAGATCCTCTGGGTGGGGCCAACGTCCTGACTTTC

clone_size: .
v_call: TRBV6-2/TRBV6-3
j_call: TRBJ2-4
d_call: TRBD1
cdr3_aa: CASSPGQGLVQNKNIQYF
cdr3_nt: TGTGCCAGCAGTCCCGGACAGGGACTGGTCCAAAACAAAAACATTCAGTACTTC

clone_size: .
v_call: TRBV4-3
j_call: TRBJ1-2
d_call: .
cdr3_aa: CASSLRISANYGYTF
cdr3_nt: TGCGCCAGCAGCCTAAGAATTTCGGCTAACTATGGCTACACCTTC

clone_size: .
v_call: TRBV29-1
j_call: TRBJ1-1
d_call: TRBD1
cdr3_aa: CSVTGGDSIKAFF
cdr3_nt: TGCAGCGTTACAGGGGGGGACAGCATAAAAGCTTTCTTT

clone_size: .
v_call: TRBV4-3
j_call: TRBJ2-3
d_call: TRBD2
cdr3_aa: CASSQEREGTDTQYF
cdr3_nt: TGCGCCAGCAGCCAAGAGCGGGAGGGAACAGATACGCAGTATTTT

clone_size: .
v_call: TRBV11-3
j_call: TRBJ2-7
d_call: .
cdr3_aa: CASSFGDVAYEQYF
cdr3_nt: TGTGCCAGCAGCTTCGGAGACGTTGCCTACGAGCAGTACTTC

clone_size: .
v_call: TRBV27
j_call: TRBJ1-2
d_call: .
cdr3_aa: CASSQNARGALGYTF
cdr3_nt: TGTGCCAGCAGTCAAAATGCTCGCGGGGCGCTTGGCTACACCTTC

clone_size: .
v_call: TRBV11-2
j_call: TRBJ2-3
d_call: .
cdr3_aa: CASSLGLGTDTQYF
cdr3_nt: TGTGCCAGCAGCTTAGGTCTAGGAACAGATACGCAGTATTTT

clone_size: .
v_call: TRBV12-5
j_call: TRBJ2-6
d_call: .
cdr3_aa: CASGPEVPGANVLTF
cdr3_nt: TGTGCTAGTGGCCCGGAGGTGCCTGGGGCCAACGTCCTGACTTTC

clone_size: .
v_call: TRBV29-1
j_call: TRBJ1-1
d_call: .
cdr3_aa: CSVGGTGAEAFF
cdr3_nt: TGCAGCGTTGGGGGTACGGGGGCTGAAGCTTTCTTT

clone_size: .
v_call: TRBV10-3
j_call: TRBJ2-3
d_call: .
cdr3_aa: CAVAPGATDTQYF
cdr3_nt: TGTGCCGTCGCACCGGGAGCCACAGATACGCAGTATTTT

clone_size: .
v_call: TRBV10-3
j_call: TRBJ2-1
d_call: .
cdr3_aa: CATVQPGEVNEQFF
cdr3_nt: TGTGCCACCGTACAGCCGGGGGAGGTCAATGAGCAGTTCTTC

clone_size: .
v_call: TRBV7-8
j_call: TRBJ2-1
d_call: .
cdr3_aa: CASSPLPGWNEQFF
cdr3_nt: TGTGCCAGCAGCCCCCTGCCAGGGTGGAATGAGCAGTTCTTC

clone_size: few
v_call: TRBV28
j_call: TRBJ2-1
d_call: .
cdr3_aa: CASSSYFVIQGGSYNEQFF
cdr3_nt: TGTGCCAGCAGCTCTTACTTTGTTATACAGGGGGGGTCCTACAATGAGCAGTTCTTC

clone_size: .
v_call: TRBV5-1
j_call: TRBJ1-6
d_call: TRBD1
cdr3_aa: CASSLNRLGQGSSPLHF
cdr3_nt: TGCGCCAGCAGCTTGAATAGGTTGGGACAGGGGTCATCACCCCTCCACTTT

clone_size: .
v_call: TRBV18
j_call: TRBJ2-7
d_call: .
cdr3_aa: CASSPTGTYEQYF
cdr3_nt: TGTGCCAGCTCACCAACAGGGACCTACGAGCAGTACTTC

clone_size: once
v_call: TRBV15
j_call: TRBJ2-3
d_call: .
cdr3_aa: CATSRGNSGGADTQYF
cdr3_nt: TGTGCCACCAGCAGAGGAAATTCGGGGGGCGCAGATACGCAGTATTTT

clone_size: .
v_call: TRBV6-5
j_call: TRBJ1-1
d_call: TRBD1
cdr3_aa: CASSRQGWTEAFF
cdr3_nt: TGTGCCAGCAGCCGACAGGGCTGGACTGAAGCTTTCTTT

clone_size: .
v_call: TRBV18
j_call: TRBJ2-5
d_call: .
cdr3_aa: CASSPNSGETQYF
cdr3_nt: TGTGCCAGCTCACCCAACTCGGGAGAGACCCAGTACTTC